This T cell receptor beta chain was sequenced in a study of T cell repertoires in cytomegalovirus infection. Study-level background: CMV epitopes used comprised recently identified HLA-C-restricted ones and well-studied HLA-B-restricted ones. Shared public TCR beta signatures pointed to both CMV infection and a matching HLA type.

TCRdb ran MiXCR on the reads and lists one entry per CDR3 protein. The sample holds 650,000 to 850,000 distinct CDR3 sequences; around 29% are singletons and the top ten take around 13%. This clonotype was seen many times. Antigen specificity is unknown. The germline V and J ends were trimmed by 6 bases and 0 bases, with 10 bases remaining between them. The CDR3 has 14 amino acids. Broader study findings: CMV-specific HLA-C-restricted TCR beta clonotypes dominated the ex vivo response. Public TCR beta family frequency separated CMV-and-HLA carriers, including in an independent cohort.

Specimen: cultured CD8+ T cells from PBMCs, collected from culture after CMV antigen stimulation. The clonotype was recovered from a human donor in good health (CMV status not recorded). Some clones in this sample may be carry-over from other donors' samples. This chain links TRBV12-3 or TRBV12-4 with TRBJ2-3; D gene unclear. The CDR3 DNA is TGTGCCAGCAGCCAAGGATCTAGCACAGATACGCAGTATTTT. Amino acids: CASSQGSSTDTQYF.